This T cell receptor (beta chain) was obtained from a study of shared clonotypes between healthy human individuals. The wider study: With ages of 18 to 49, the donors were two women and a few men. Broader study findings: Across a few donors, naive CD4 shared about 5%, naive CD8 approximately 3.5%, memory CD4 more than 2%, memory CD8 0.35% to 0.5%.

V was pared by 3 bases and J by 5 bases, with 10 bases between. The germline V gene has CDR1 MNHEY and CDR2 SMNVEV (reference sequence). CDR3 length equals 13 residues. Note on this clone: What it recognizes is unknown.

The authors' processing: Owing to the provision of junction-only sequences devoid of quality scores by immunoSEQ, filtering differed. The method was immunoSEQ multiplex PCR; TCRdb's version includes in-frame clones alone and lacks a portion of them. The V and J calls and clone size come from that table; D and trimming were worked out from the DNA. The data show over a million clones, with around 98.5% seen just once and about 0.4% held by the top ten. The TCR was taken from a man aged 25 to 40 in good health. Sequenced material: naive CD4+ T cells sorted from blood. Documented subset: CD45RA+ positively selected. The gene calls are TRBV27 and TRBJ2-5, with D perhaps given as TRBD1 or TRBD2 (5 bases each). CDR3 bases: TGTGCCAGCAGTTTTTCGGGGACGGAGACCCAGTACTTC. It specifies CASSFSGTETQYF.